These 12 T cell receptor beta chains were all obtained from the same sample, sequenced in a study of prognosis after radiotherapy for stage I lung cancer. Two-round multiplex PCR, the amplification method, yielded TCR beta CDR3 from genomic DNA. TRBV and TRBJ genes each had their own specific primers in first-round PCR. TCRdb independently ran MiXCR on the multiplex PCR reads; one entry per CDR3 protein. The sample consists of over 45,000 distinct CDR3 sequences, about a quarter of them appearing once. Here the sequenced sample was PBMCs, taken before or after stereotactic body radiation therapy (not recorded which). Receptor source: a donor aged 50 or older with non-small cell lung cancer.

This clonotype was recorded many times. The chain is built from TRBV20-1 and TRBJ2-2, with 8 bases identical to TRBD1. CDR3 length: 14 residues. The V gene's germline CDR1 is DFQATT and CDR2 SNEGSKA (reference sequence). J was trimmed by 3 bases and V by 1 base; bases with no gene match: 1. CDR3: CSARVDRDTGELFF. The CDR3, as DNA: TGCAGTGCTAGAGTGGACAGGGACACCGGGGAGCTGTTTTTT.

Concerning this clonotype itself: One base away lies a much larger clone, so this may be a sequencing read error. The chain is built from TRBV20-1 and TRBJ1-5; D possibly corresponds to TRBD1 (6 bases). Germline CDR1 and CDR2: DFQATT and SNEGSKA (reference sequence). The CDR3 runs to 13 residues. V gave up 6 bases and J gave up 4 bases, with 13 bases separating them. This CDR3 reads CSATGHGNQPQHF. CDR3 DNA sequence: TGCAGTGCCACGGGACATGGAAATCAGCCCCAGCATTTT.

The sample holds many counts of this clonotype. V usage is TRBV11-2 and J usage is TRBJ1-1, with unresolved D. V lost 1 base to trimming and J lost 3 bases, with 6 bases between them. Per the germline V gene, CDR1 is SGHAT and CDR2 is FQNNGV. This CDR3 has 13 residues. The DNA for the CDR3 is TGTGCCAGCAGCTTAGCTCCGGACACTGAAGCTTTCTTT. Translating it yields CASSLAPDTEAFF.

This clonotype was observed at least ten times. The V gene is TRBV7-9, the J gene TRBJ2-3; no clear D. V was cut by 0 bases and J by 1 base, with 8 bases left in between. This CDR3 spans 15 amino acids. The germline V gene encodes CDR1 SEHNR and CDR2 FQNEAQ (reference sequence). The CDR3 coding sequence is TGTGCCAGCAGCTTAGCTACCCATCGCACAGATACGCAGTATTTT. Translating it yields CASSLATHRTDTQYF.

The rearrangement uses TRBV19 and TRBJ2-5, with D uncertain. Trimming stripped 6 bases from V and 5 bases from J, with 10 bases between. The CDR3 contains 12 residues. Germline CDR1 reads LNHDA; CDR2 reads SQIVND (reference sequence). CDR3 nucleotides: TGTGCCAGTAGAATACGGCATGAGACCCAGTACTTC. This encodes CASRIRHETQYF. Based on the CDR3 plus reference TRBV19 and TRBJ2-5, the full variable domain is DGGITQSPKYLFRKEGQNVTLSCEQNLNHDAMYWYRQDPGQGLRLIYYSQIVNDFQKGDIAEGYSVSREKKESFPLTVTSAQKNPTAFYLCASRIRHETQYFGPGTRLLVL.

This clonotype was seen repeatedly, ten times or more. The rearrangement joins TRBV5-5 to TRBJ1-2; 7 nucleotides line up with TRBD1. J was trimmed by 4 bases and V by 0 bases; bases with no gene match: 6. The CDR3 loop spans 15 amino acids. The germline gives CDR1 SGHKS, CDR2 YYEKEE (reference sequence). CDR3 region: CASSLGTGVFYGYTF. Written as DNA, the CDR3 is TGTGCCAGCAGCTTGGGTACAGGGGTTTTCTATGGCTACACCTTC.

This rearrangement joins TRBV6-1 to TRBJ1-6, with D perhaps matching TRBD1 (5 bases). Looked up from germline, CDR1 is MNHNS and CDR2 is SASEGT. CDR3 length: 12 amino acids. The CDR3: CVITRGNSPLHF. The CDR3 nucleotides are TGTGTCATCACCCGGGGGAATTCACCCCTCCACTTT.

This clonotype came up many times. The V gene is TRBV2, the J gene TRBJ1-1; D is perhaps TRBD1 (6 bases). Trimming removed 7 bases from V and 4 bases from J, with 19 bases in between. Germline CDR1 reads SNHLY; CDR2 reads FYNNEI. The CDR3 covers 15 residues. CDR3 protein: CASTQEGGRATEAFF. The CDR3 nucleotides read TGTGCCAGCACCCAGGAGGGGGGTCGGGCCACTGAAGCTTTCTTT.

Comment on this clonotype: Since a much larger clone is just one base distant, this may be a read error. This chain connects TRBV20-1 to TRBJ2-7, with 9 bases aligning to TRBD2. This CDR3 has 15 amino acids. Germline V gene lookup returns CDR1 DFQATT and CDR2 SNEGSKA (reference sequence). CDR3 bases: TGCAGTGCCAGAGGAGCTAGCGGGGTCTCCTACGATCAGTACTTC. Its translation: CSARGASGVSYDQYF.

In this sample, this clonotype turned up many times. This CDR3 is CASSQEGGVWGREQFF. The CDR3 coding sequence is TGTGCCAGCAGCCAAGAAGGGGGGGTGTGGGGTCGAGAGCAGTTCTTC. The J gene is TRBJ2-1, the V gene TRBV3-1; tentatively, D is TRBD2 (7 bases). Trimming left V 0 bases short and J 10 bases short, with 19 bases between. CDR1 and CDR2 from the germline V gene are LGHDT and YNNKEL (reference sequence). The CDR3 extends over 16 amino acids.

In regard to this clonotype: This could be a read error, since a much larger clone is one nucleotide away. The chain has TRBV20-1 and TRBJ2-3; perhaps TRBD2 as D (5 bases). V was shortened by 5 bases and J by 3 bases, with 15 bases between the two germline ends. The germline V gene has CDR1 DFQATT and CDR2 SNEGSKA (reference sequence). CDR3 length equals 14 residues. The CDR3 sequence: CSAPSALATDTQYF. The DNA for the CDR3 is TGCAGTGCTCCCTCAGCCCTAGCTACAGATACGCAGTATTTT.

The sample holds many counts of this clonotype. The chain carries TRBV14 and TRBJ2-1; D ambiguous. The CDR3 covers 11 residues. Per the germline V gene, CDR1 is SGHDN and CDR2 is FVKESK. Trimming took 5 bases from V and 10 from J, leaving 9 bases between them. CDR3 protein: CASSRVEEQFF. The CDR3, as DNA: TGTGCCAGCAGCAGGGTGGAGGAGCAGTTCTTC.